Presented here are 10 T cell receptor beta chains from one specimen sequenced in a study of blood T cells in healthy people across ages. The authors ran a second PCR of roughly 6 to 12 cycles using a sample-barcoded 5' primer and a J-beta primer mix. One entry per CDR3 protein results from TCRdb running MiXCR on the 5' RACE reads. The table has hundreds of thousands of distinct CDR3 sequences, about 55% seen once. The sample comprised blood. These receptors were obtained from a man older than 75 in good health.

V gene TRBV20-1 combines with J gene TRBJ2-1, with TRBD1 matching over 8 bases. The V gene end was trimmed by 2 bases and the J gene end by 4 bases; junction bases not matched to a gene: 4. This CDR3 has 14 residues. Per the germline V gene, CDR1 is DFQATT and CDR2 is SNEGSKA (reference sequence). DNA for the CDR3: TGCAGTGCTAGATCGGACAGGGTATACAATGAGCAGTTCTTC. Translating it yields CSARSDRVYNEQFF.

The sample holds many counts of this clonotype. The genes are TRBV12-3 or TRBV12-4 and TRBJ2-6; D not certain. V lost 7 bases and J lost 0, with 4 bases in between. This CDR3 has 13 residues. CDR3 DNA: TGTGCCAGCACCCCCTCTGGGGCCAACGTCCTGACTTTC. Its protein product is CASTPSGANVLTF.

Here the CDR3 DNA reads TGTGCCAGCAGCTCTAACAGGGGGCTACCACAGAATACGCAGTATTTT. Translated: CASSSNRGLPQNTQYF. The chain recombines TRBV7-2 with TRBJ2-3, with TRBD1 matching 9 bases. This CDR3 contains 16 residues. The V gene's germline CDR1 is SGHTA and CDR2 FQGNSA. J gave up 7 bases and V 4 bases, and 12 bases lay outside the gene matches.

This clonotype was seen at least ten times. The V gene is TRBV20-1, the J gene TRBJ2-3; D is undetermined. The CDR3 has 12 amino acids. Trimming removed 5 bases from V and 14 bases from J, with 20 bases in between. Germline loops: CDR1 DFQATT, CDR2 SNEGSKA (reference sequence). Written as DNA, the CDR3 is TGCAGTGCTGCCCCGGCGAACACATACGCGTATTTT. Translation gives CSAAPANTYAYF.

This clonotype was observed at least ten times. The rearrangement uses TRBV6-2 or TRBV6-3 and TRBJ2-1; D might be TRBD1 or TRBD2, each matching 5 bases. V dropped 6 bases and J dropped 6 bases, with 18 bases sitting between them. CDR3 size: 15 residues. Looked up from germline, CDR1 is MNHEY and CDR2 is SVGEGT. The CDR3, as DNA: TGTGCCAGCAGCCTAACCGGGACGGTCGTCAATGAGCAGTTCTTC. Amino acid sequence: CASSLTGTVVNEQFF.

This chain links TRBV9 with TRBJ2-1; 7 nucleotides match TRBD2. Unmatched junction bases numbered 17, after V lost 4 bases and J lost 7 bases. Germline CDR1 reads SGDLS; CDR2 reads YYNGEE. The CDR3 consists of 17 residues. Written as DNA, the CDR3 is TGTGCCAGCAGCCGATCCCTCGGGGCGGGAGAGTCGAATGAGCAGTTCTTC. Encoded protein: CASSRSLGAGESNEQFF.

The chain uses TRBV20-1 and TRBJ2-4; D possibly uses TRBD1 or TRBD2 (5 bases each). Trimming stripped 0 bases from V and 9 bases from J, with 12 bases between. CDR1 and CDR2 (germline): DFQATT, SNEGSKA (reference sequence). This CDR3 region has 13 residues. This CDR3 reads CSARDWGKGIQYF. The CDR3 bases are TGCAGTGCTAGAGATTGGGGGAAAGGCATTCAGTACTTC.

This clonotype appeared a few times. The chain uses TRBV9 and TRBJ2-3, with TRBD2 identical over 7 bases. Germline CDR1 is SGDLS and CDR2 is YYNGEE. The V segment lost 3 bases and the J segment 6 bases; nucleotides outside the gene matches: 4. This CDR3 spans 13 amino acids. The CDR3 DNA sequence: TGTGCCAGCAGCGGTCCCGGGGGGGATACGCAGTATTTT. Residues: CASSGPGGDTQYF.

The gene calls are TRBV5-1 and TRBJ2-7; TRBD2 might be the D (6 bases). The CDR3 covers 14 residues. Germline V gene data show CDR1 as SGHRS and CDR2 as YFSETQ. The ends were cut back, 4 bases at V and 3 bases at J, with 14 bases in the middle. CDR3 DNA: TGCGCCAGCAGCCTGGGGGGATTGAACTACGAGCAGTACTTC. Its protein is CASSLGGLNYEQYF. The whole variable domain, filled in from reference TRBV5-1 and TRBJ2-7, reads KAGVTQTPRYLIKTRGQQVTLSCSPISGHRSVSWYQQTPGQGLQFLFEYFSETQRNKGNFPGRFSGRQFSNSRSEMNVSTLELGDSALYLCASSLGGLNYEQYFGPGTRLTVT.

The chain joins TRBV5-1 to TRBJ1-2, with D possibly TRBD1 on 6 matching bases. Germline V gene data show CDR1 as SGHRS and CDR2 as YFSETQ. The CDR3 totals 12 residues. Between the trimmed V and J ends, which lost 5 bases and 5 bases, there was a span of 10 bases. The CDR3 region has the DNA TGCGCCAGCAGGGACAGTGGATATGGCTACACCTTC. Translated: CASRDSGYGYTF.